This entry lists 13 T cell receptor beta chains sequenced from one sample in a study of neoadjuvant anti-PD-1 for oral cavity cancer. Here immunoSEQ multiplex PCR was the method, and the copy in TCRdb shows in-frame clones only, minus some. The table includes some 15,000 clones, 55% to 75% detected once. Sequenced here: PBMCs, sampled before nivolumab (anti-PD-1) treatment. The receptors were sampled from a person aged 35-79 years with oral cavity squamous cell carcinoma.

J is TRBJ2-7 and V is TRBV14; no firm D call. CDR3 length equals 15 residues. The germline gives CDR1 SGHDN, CDR2 FVKESK. V was trimmed by 1 base and J by 1 base, leaving 11 bases between them. The CDR3 nucleotides read TGTGCCAGCAGCCAAGGCGCATTGCCTTCCTACGAGCAGTACTTC. Translation: CASSQGALPSYEQYF.

The V and J genes are TRBV10-3 and TRBJ2-7, with TRBD1 matching over 8 bases. CDR1 and CDR2 from the germline V gene are ENHRY and SYGVKD. J lost 2 bases, V lost 5 bases, and 5 bases had no gene match. This CDR3 has 14 amino acids. CDR3 coding DNA: TGTGCCATCAGTCGGGACAGGCCCACCTACGAGCAGTACTTC. Translation gives CAISRDRPTYEQYF.

A few counts support this clone. This sequence joins TRBV5-1 and TRBJ2-3, with a possible D match to TRBD2 (6 bases). Deletions cut 0 bases from V and 5 bases from J, with 16 bases between. The CDR3 has 16 amino acids. Looked up from germline, CDR1 is SGHRS and CDR2 is YFSETQ. The CDR3 protein is CASSLGLGQGGDTQYF. The CDR3 DNA follows: TGCGCCAGCAGCTTGGGTTTGGGGCAGGGAGGAGATACGCAGTATTTT.

The rearrangement joins TRBV5-1 to TRBJ1-6; D unresolved. With 0 bases removed from V and 3 bases from J, the gap between germline ends came to 10 bases. This CDR3 has 16 amino acids. CDR1 is SGHRS, CDR2 YFSETQ, per germline. The CDR3 DNA is TGCGCCAGCAGCTTGGGGCAGGCAGACTATAATTCACCCCTCCACTTT. Translated: CASSLGQADYNSPLHF. The variable domain in full, with the rest retrieved from reference TRBV5-1 and TRBJ1-6, is KAGVTQTPRYLIKTRGQQVTLSCSPISGHRSVSWYQQTPGQGLQFLFEYFSETQRNKGNFPGRFSGRQFSNSRSEMNVSTLELGDSALYLCASSLGQADYNSPLHFGNGTRLTVT.

The chain has TRBV5-8 and TRBJ2-3, with 7 bases identical to TRBD1. The CDR3 consists of 15 residues. V lost 1 base, J lost 1 base, and 3 bases stayed unmatched. The germline V gene encodes CDR1 SGHTS and CDR2 YDEGEE. The CDR3 sequence: CASSLSGGGTDTQYF. The DNA for the CDR3 is TGTGCCAGCAGCTTGTCAGGGGGAGGCACAGATACGCAGTATTTT.

CDR3 region: CASSYEASNSPLHF. In DNA, the CDR3 is TGTGCCAGCAGTTACGAGGCCTCCAATTCACCCCTCCACTTT. V gene TRBV6-6 combines with J gene TRBJ1-6; D is unresolved. The CDR3 is 14 amino acids. CDR1 and CDR2 (germline): MNHNY, SVGAGI (reference sequence). The germline V and J ends were trimmed by 2 bases and 7 bases, with 9 bases remaining between them.

The V gene is TRBV4-1, the J gene TRBJ2-6, with D tentatively TRBD2 (5 bases). The CDR3 length is 17 residues. Germline V gene data show CDR1 as MGHRA and CDR2 as YSYEKL. V lost 1 base and J lost 0, with 10 bases in between. The chain's CDR3 is CASSQGEYISGANVLTF. CDR3 DNA: TGCGCCAGCAGCCAAGGGGAGTATATCTCTGGGGCCAACGTCCTGACTTTC.

The chain is built from TRBV2 and TRBJ1-2; 7 bases agree with TRBD1. The CDR3 totals 14 residues. V lost 6 bases and J lost 2; bases outside the gene matches: 6. Per germline, CDR1 SNHLY and CDR2 FYNNEI. CDR3 loop: CASRKTGTNYGYTF. The CDR3 coding sequence is TGTGCCAGCAGAAAGACAGGGACAAACTATGGCTACACCTTC.

The chain joins TRBV10-3 to TRBJ1-4; 7 nucleotides line up with TRBD1. The CDR3 spans 13 residues. The germline V gene has CDR1 ENHRY and CDR2 SYGVKD. Trimming at V came to 10 bases and at J to 5 bases, leaving 7 bases not matched to a gene. Here the CDR3 DNA reads TGTGCCACAACGGGACAGAGAAATGAAAAACTGTTTTTT. This codes for CATTGQRNEKLFF.

This clone showed up just once. The genes are TRBV2 and TRBJ1-4; D is undetermined. CDR3 length: 14 residues. V was pared by 8 bases and J by 3 bases, with 13 bases between. CDR1 is SNHLY, CDR2 FYNNEI, per germline. In nucleotides, the CDR3 is TGTGCCAGCTCCGCGAGAAAACCTAATGAAAAACTGTTTTTT. This encodes CASSARKPNEKLFF.

The V and J genes are TRBV4-1 and TRBJ1-2; 7 nucleotides align to TRBD1. CDR1 and CDR2 from the germline V gene are MGHRA and YSYEKL. This CDR3 has 15 residues. The J segment lost 3 bases and the V segment lost 3 bases, leaving 7 bases of the junction unmatched. CDR3 sequence reads: CASSHLDRIDYGYTF. In DNA, the CDR3 is TGCGCCAGCAGCCATCTGGACAGGATAGACTATGGCTACACCTTC.

The J gene is TRBJ2-7, the V gene TRBV27; D could derive from TRBD1 or TRBD2 (5 bases each). The V end lost 6 bases, the J end lost 4 bases, and 13 bases lay between the germline ends. CDR1 and CDR2 (germline): MNHEY, SMNVEV (reference sequence). This CDR3 spans 13 amino acids. The DNA of the CDR3 is TGTGCCAGCAGCCCGGGACGGTCTTACGAGCAGTACTTC. Translation gives CASSPGRSYEQYF.

The V call is TRBV4-1, the J call TRBJ2-1, with D possibly TRBD1 on 6 matching bases. V lost 0 bases, J lost 5 bases, and 8 bases lay in between. The length of the CDR3 is 14 residues. Looked up from germline, CDR1 is MGHRA and CDR2 is YSYEKL. CDR3 protein: CASSQDRDNNEQFF. In DNA form, the CDR3 reads TGCGCCAGCAGCCAAGATCGGGACAACAATGAGCAGTTCTTC.